The 9 T cell receptor beta chains given below trace back to one sample, sequenced in a study of identical twins. One entry per CDR3 protein, called by TCRdb with MiXCR from the 5' RACE reads. The sample consists of 130,000 to 150,000 distinct CDR3 sequences, roughly 3.5% of them appearing once. Sequenced input: memory T cells sorted from blood. These receptors all stem from a man aged 18 to 29 in good health.

This clonotype was counted at least ten times. CDR3 coding DNA: TGTGCCAGCAGCTCGGGACTAGCGGGAGAGGATACGCAGTATTTT. It yields the protein CASSSGLAGEDTQYF. The chain links TRBV7-9 to TRBJ2-3; 14 bases are a match to TRBD2. Per germline, CDR1 SEHNR and CDR2 FQNEAQ (reference sequence). V lost 4 bases and J lost 6; bases outside the gene matches: 3. The CDR3 sequence is 15 residues long.

Ten or more counts support this clonotype. The gene calls are TRBV15 and TRBJ2-7; a weak D match, TRBD2 (6 bases). Trimming removed 0 bases at V and 2 bases at J, with 14 bases between. Germline V CDR1 and CDR2: LNHNV, YYDKDF (reference sequence). The CDR3 length is 16 residues. The chain's CDR3 is CATSRDRMGEAYEQYV. The DNA of the CDR3 is TGTGCCACCAGCAGAGATCGTATGGGGGAGGCCTACGAGCAGTACGTC.

This clonotype has ten or more counts. The chain has TRBV2 and TRBJ1-6; the D gene is possibly TRBD1 (5 bases). The V end lost 11 bases, the J end lost 5 bases, and 10 bases lay between the germline ends. The CDR3 has 12 amino acids. Germline V gene sequence: CDR1 SNHLY, CDR2 FYNNEI. CDR3 sequence: CAAGTDNSPLHF. The DNA of the CDR3 is TGTGCCGCTGGGACCGATAATTCACCCCTCCACTTT.

This clonotype was seen many times. The rearrangement links TRBV6-2 or TRBV6-3 to TRBJ2-3; TRBD2 is a possible D gene (6 bases). CDR1 MNHEY and CDR2 SVGEGT come from the germline V gene. V gave up 2 bases and J gave up 0 bases, with 18 bases separating them. There are 18 residues in the CDR3. The CDR3 coding sequence is TGTGCCAGCAGTTACCTGTTTCGGGTAGCGGAAAGCACAGATACGCAGTATTTT. Encoded protein: CASSYLFRVAESTDTQYF.

This clonotype was found many times. In nucleotides, the CDR3 is TGCAGCGTTGTAACAGGGCGCAATCAGCCCCAGCATTTT. This encodes CSVVTGRNQPQHF. The rearrangement uses TRBV29-1 and TRBJ1-5; tentatively, D is TRBD1 (6 bases). The CDR3 is 13 amino acids. The ends were cut back, 4 bases at V and 2 bases at J, with 9 bases in the middle. Germline V gene sequence: CDR1 SQVTM, CDR2 ANQGSEA.

This clonotype came up many times. The chain links TRBV20-1 to TRBJ2-1; 10 bases agree with TRBD2. CDR1 and CDR2 from the germline V gene are DFQATT and SNEGSKA (reference sequence). CDR3 length: 16 amino acids. V gave up 4 bases and J gave up 1 base; unmatched junction bases: 7. In DNA form, the CDR3 reads TGCAGTGCTACCCCCCTAGCGGGAGTGTCCTACAATGAGCAGTTCTTC. It translates to CSATPLAGVSYNEQFF.

This clonotype showed up many times. The chain recombines TRBV7-9 with TRBJ2-5; TRBD2 aligns across 7 bases. Germline CDR1 SEHNR, CDR2 FQNEAQ (reference sequence). The CDR3 sequence is 15 residues long. Trimming at V came to 5 bases and at J to 5 bases, leaving 11 bases not matched to a gene. CDR3 amino acids: CASSTGLVGTETQYF. In nucleotides, the CDR3 is TGTGCCAGCAGCACCGGACTAGTCGGAACGGAGACCCAGTACTTC.

A few counts support this clonotype. V usage is TRBV30 and J usage is TRBJ2-1; the match to TRBD2 covers 10 bases. Germline CDR1 reads GTSNPN; CDR2 reads SVGIG (reference sequence). Trimming removed 0 bases from V and 4 bases from J; junction bases left unmatched: 0. This CDR3 is built from 14 residues. CDR3 nucleotide sequence: TGTGCCTGGAGTGTACTAGCGGGATACAATGAGCAGTTCTTC. As protein: CAWSVLAGYNEQFF.

In its sample, this clonotype was seen many times. The chain recombines TRBV6-5 with TRBJ2-3; D remains ambiguous. This CDR3 contains 16 residues. The V gene's germline CDR1 is MNHEY and CDR2 SVGAGI. Trimming stripped 4 bases from V and 4 bases from J, with 18 bases between. Here the CDR3 DNA reads TGTGCCAGCAGTTCTCTCACGGTTGGGCCCCCAGATACGCAGTATTTT. It specifies CASSSLTVGPPDTQYF.